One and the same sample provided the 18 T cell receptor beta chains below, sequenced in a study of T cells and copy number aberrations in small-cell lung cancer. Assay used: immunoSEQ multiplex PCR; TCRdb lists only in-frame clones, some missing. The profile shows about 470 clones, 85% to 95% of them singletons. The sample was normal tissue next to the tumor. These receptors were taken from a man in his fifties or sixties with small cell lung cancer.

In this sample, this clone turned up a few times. CDR3 coding DNA: TGTGCCAGCAGTTACTCAGGGTCTGACGAGCAGTACTTC. It encodes CASSYSGSDEQYF. V usage is TRBV6-5 and J usage is TRBJ2-7; D uncertain. Germline assignment: CDR1 MNHEY and CDR2 SVGAGI. V was shortened by 0 bases and J by 5 bases, with 8 bases between the two germline ends. The CDR3 consists of 13 residues.

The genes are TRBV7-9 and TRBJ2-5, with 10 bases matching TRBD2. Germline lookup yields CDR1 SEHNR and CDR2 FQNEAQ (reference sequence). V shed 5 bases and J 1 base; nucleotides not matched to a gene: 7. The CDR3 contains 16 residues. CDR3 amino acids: CASSPPSGSLQETQYF. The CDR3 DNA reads TGTGCCAGCAGCCCTCCTAGCGGGAGCCTCCAAGAGACCCAGTACTTC.

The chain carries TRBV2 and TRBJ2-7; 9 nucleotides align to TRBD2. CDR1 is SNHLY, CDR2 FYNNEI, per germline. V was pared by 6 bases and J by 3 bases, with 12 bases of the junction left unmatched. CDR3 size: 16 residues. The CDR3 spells CASRVEHSGSSYEQYF. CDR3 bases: TGTGCCAGCAGGGTTGAACATAGCGGGAGCAGCTACGAGCAGTACTTC.

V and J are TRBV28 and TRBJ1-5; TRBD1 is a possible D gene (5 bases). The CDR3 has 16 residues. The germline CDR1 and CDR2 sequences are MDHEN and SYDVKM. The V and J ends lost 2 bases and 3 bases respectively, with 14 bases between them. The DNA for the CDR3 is TGTGCCAGCAGTTTAATCAGGGACCTTTCCAATCAGCCCCAGCATTTT. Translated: CASSLIRDLSNQPQHF.

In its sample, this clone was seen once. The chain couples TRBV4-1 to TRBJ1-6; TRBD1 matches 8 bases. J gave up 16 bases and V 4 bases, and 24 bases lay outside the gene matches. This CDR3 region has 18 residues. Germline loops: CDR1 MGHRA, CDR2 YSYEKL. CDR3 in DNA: TGCGCCAGCAGCCGGGATACTCTTGGACAGGGAGATACGACCGGGCTCCACTTT. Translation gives CASSRDTLGQGDTTGLHF.

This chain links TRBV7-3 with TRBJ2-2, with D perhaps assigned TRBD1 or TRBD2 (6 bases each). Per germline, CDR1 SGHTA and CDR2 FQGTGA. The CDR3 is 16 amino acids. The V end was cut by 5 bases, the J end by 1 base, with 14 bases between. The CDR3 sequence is CASSPSGGLNTGELFF. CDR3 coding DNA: TGTGCCAGCAGCCCAAGTGGGGGGCTGAACACCGGGGAGCTGTTTTTT.

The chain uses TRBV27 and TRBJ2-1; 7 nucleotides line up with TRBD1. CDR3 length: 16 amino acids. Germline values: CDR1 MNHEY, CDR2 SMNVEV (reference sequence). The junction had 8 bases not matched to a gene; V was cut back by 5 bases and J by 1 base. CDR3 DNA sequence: TGTGCCAGCAGTCCGGGACAGTCGAGGTCCTACAATGAGCAGTTCTTC. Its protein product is CASSPGQSRSYNEQFF.

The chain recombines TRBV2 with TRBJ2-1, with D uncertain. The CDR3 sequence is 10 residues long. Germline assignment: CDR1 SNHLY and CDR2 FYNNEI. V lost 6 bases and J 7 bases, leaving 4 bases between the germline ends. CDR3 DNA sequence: TGTGCCAGCAGGGAGAATGAGCAGTTCTTC. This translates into CASRENEQFF.

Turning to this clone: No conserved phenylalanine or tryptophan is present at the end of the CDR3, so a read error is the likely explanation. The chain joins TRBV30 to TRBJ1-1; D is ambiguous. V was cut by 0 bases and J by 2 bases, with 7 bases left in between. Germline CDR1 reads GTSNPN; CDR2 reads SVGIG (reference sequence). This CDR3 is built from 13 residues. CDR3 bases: TGTGCCTGGAGTGTAGACCTCAACACTGAAGCTTTCCTT. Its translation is CAWSVDLNTEAFL.

CDR3 in DNA: TGTGCCAGCAGTGAAGCGTCGGCGGGCAACGAGCAGTACTTC. Translated, it gives CASSEASAGNEQYF. The chain has TRBV6-1 and TRBJ2-7; D might be TRBD2 (5 bases). Germline V gene data show CDR1 as MNHNS and CDR2 as SASEGT. The CDR3 spans 14 residues. V lost 0 bases and J 5 bases, leaving 11 bases between the germline ends.

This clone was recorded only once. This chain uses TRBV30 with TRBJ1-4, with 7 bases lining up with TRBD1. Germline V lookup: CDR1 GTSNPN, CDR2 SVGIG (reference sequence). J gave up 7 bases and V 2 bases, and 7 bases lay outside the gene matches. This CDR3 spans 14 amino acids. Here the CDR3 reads CAWSSGTEIEKLFF. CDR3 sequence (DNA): TGTGCCTGGAGTTCCGGGACAGAAATTGAAAAACTGTTTTTT.

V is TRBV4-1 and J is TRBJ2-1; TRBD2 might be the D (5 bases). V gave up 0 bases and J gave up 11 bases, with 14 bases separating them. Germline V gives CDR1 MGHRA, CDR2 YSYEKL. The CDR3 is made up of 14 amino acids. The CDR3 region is CASSQESWGAQQFF. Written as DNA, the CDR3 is TGCGCCAGCAGCCAAGAATCATGGGGAGCACAGCAGTTCTTC.

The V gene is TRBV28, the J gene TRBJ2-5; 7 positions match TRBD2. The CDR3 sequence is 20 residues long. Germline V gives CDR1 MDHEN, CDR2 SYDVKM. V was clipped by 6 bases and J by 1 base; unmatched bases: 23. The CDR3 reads CASSPPGTAGTTQFQETQYF. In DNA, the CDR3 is TGTGCCAGCAGCCCCCCCGGGACCGCCGGGACTACCCAATTCCAAGAGACCCAGTACTTC.

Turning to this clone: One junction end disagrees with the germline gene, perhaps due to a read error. This chain's CDR3 is CASSLGAGSSYKQYF. As DNA, the CDR3 is TGTGCTAGCAGCTTAGGAGCGGGGAGCTCCTACAAGCAGTACTTC. The chain joins TRBV7-7 to TRBJ2-7; 7 nucleotides align to TRBD2. CDR1 is SSHAT, CDR2 FNYEAQ, per germline (reference sequence). This CDR3 region has 15 residues. Full variable domain (missing parts from reference TRBV7-7 and TRBJ2-7): GAGVSQSPRYKVTKRGQDVTLRCDPISSHATLYWYQQALGQGPEFLTYFNYEAQPDKSGLPSDRFSAERPEGSISTLTIQRTEQRDSAMYRCASSLGAGSSYKQYFGPGTRLTVT.

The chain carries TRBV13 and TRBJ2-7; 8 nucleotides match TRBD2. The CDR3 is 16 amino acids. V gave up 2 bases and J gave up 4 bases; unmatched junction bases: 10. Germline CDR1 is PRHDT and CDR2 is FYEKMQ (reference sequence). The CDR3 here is CASSLRLTGGRYEQYF. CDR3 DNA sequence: TGTGCCAGCAGCTTAAGGTTGACTGGCGGGAGGTACGAGCAGTACTTC.

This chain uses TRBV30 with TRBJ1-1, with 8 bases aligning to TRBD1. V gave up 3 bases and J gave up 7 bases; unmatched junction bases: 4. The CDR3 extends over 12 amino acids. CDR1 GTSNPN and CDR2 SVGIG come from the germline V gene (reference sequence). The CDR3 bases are TGTGCCTGGAGGCAGGGGGCGAATGAAGCTTTCTTT. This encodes CAWRQGANEAFF.

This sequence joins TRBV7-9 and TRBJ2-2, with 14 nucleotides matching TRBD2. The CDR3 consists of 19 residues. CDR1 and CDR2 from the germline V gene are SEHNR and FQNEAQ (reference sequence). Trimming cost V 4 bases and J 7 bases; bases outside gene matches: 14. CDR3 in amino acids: CASSSAPGTSGSQDGELFF. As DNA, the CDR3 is TGTGCCAGCAGCTCCGCCCCCGGGACTAGCGGGAGCCAGGACGGGGAGCTGTTTTTT. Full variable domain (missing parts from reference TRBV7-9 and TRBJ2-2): DTGVSQNPRHKITKRGQNVTFRCDPISEHNRLYWYRQTLGQGPEFLTYFQNEAQLEKSRLLSDRFSAERPKGSFSTLEIQRTEQGDSAMYLCASSSAPGTSGSQDGELFFGEGSRLTVL.

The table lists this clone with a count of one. The CDR3 sequence: CASSLRVTGTERGETQYF. As DNA, the CDR3 is TGTGCCAGCAGCCTTCGAGTGACCGGGACAGAAAGAGGAGAGACCCAGTACTTC. This chain joins TRBV5-8 and TRBJ2-5; 7 bases align to TRBD1. Germline CDR1 is SGHTS and CDR2 is YDEGEE. The CDR3 has 18 residues. The J segment lost 4 bases and the V segment lost 4 bases, leaving 19 bases of the junction unmatched.